This is a list of T cell receptor beta chains from one sample in a study of PD-L1 blockade in urothelial cancer. Produced via immunoSEQ multiplex PCR; TCRdb's table is partial and in-frame only. The sample consists of 35,000 to 40,000 clones, almost 85% of them appearing once. The source material was PBMCs, sampled around atezolizumab (anti-PD-L1) treatment. The receptors stem from a man between 70 and 80 years old with urothelial cancer. Both conserved end residues are part of each CDR3.

j_gene,v_gene,CDR3aa
TRBJ1-4,TRBV9,CASSDTGARNEKLFF
TRBJ2-7,TRBV5-5,CASSSIAGGSSYEQYF
TRBJ2-1,TRBV7-3,CASSLTGRGNEQFF
TRBJ2-7,TRBV4-1,CASSRKSGGADSYEQYF
TRBJ2-1,TRBV11-2,CASLTALAGRDEQFF
TRBJ2-2,TRBV6-6,CASSYGTSGTGELFF
TRBJ1-6,TRBV19,CASSTANSPLHF
TRBJ1-5,TRBV6-6,CASSYEQRRHDQPQHF
TRBJ2-1,TRBV5-1,CASGTSGGVGEQFF
TRBJ2-2,TRBV2,CASSPPRTGELFF
TRBJ2-1,TRBV28,CASSPITLTSGGYNEQFF